Below, 27 T cell receptor beta chains from the same sample are listed, as sequenced in a study of blood T cells in healthy people across ages. A J-beta primer mix and a sample-barcoded 5' primer were used in a second PCR of about 7 to 11 cycles. One entry per CDR3 protein, called by TCRdb with MiXCR from the 5' RACE reads. The table shows fewer than 900,000 distinct CDR3 sequences, with approximately 43% occurring only once. The specimen was blood. The receptors derive from a woman aged 55-70 years in good health.

This clonotype was detected only a few times. The chain has TRBV5-6 and TRBJ2-1, with TRBD2 matching 7 bases. Trimming took 4 bases from V and 6 from J; bases not matched to a gene: 7. Germline CDR1 and CDR2: SGHDT and YYEEEE. The CDR3 has 14 amino acids. CDR3 coding DNA: TGTGCCAGCAGCCCCTGGGGGGGAGGCAATGAGCAGTTCTTC. It translates to CASSPWGGGNEQFF.

At least ten counts were recorded for this clonotype. The DNA of the CDR3 is TGCGCCAGCAGCCGCTCCCGCACAGATACGCAGTATTTT. Its protein is CASSRSRTDTQYF. The V call is TRBV4-3, the J call TRBJ2-3; no clear D gene. In germline, CDR1 is LGHNA, CDR2 YSLEER. The ends were cut back, 4 bases at V and 1 base at J, with 6 bases in the middle. There are 13 residues in the CDR3.

In this sample, this clonotype turned up many times. The chain recombines TRBV10-3 with TRBJ2-3, with 9 bases lining up with TRBD2. CDR3 length: 17 amino acids. V shed 0 bases and J 1 base; nucleotides not matched to a gene: 5. Germline values: CDR1 ENHRY, CDR2 SYGVKD. The CDR3 sequence: CAISESERGAGTDTQYF. The CDR3 DNA follows: TGTGCCATCAGTGAGTCTGAGCGGGGGGCCGGCACAGATACGCAGTATTTT.

This clonotype was counted only a few times. The chain joins TRBV5-1 to TRBJ1-5, with 8 bases aligning to TRBD1. Germline trimming cut 4 bases from V and 2 bases from J; bases unmatched to any gene: 5. The CDR3 covers 15 residues. In germline, CDR1 is SGHRS, CDR2 YFSETQ. The CDR3 here is CASSPTGEGNQPQHF. The CDR3, as DNA: TGCGCCAGCAGCCCGACAGGGGAGGGCAATCAGCCCCAGCATTTT.

This rearrangement joins TRBV29-1 to TRBJ2-7; either TRBD1 or TRBD2 may supply D (7 bases each). Germline CDR1 reads SQVTM; CDR2 reads ANQGSEA. Trimming left V 0 bases short and J 3 bases short, with 15 bases between. The CDR3 length is 15 residues. The CDR3 DNA sequence: TGCAGCGTTGAAGATGGGGAGGGGGCGAGCTACGAGCAGTACTTC. Its protein product is CSVEDGEGASYEQYF.

The chain recombines TRBV9 with TRBJ2-3; D unclear. The CDR3 runs 13 residues. Germline V gene sequence: CDR1 SGDLS, CDR2 YYNGEE. Trimming took off 0 bases at V and 7 bases at J, with 9 bases between the two ends. CDR3 residues: CASSVVGPNTQYF. The CDR3 coding sequence is TGTGCCAGCAGCGTAGTTGGGCCAAATACGCAGTATTTT.

The CDR3, as DNA: TGTGCCAGCAGCGTAGTCGGGGTAGGGATCACAGATACGCAGTATTTT. It codes for CASSVVGVGITDTQYF. The chain is built from TRBV9 and TRBJ2-3; maybe TRBD2 (5 bases). CDR3 length: 16 amino acids. Germline CDR1 SGDLS, CDR2 YYNGEE. Trimming took off 0 bases at V and 2 bases at J, with 13 bases between the two ends. The full variable domain, with the rest looked up from reference TRBV9 and TRBJ2-3, is DSGVTQTPKHLITATGQRVTLRCSPRSGDLSVYWYQQSLDQGLQFLIQYYNGEERAKGNILERFSAQQFPDLHSELNLSSLELGDSALYFCASSVVGVGITDTQYFGPGTRLTVL.

The chain joins TRBV7-9 to TRBJ1-1; D perhaps matches TRBD1 (6 bases). V dropped 1 base and J dropped 4 bases, with 10 bases sitting between them. This CDR3 has 14 residues. Per the germline V gene, CDR1 is SEHNR and CDR2 is FQNEAQ (reference sequence). The CDR3, as DNA: TGTGCCAGCAGCTTAGTTCGGGGGGCCACTGAAGCTTTCTTT. As protein: CASSLVRGATEAFF.

In this sample, this clonotype turned up many times. This sequence joins TRBV12-3 or TRBV12-4 and TRBJ2-1; 11 positions match TRBD2. The CDR3 length is 15 residues. Losses at the gene ends were 6 bases for V and 6 bases for J; bases not matched to a gene: 7. The CDR3 spells CASRMTSGIVNEQFF. CDR3 DNA sequence: TGTGCCAGCAGAATGACTAGCGGGATAGTCAATGAGCAGTTCTTC.

In the case of this clonotype: At one of its ends the junction is not consistent with the germline gene, which may arise from a read error. This chain joins TRBV20-1 and TRBJ2-5; TRBD1 is a possible D gene (5 bases). Germline CDR1 is DFQATT and CDR2 is SNEGSKA (reference sequence). The CDR3 totals 15 residues. The CDR3 bases are TGCAGTGCGCACGCGCCAGGGTCGGGCGGAGAGACCCAGTACTTT. Its protein product is CSAHAPGSGGETQYF.

Of note for this clonotype: With a much larger clone just one base away, this may be a read error. This rearrangement joins TRBV29-1 to TRBJ2-5, with D perhaps TRBD1 (6 bases). This CDR3 has 14 amino acids. The germline gives CDR1 SQVTM, CDR2 ANQGSEA. In nucleotides, the CDR3 is TGCAGTCACATTCCAACAGGGTACCGAGAGACCCAGTACTTC. Its translation is CSHIPTGYRETQYF.

The chain employs TRBV20-1 and TRBJ2-1, with 8 nucleotides matching TRBD1. The J call may be wrong; the DNA end is better matched by TRBJ2-7. The CDR3 covers 13 residues. CDR1 DFQATT and CDR2 SNEGSKA come from the germline V gene (reference sequence). CDR3 DNA: TGCAGTGCTCAGGGGGCGTTTGACAATGAGCAGTACTTC. Protein sequence: CSAQGAFDNEQYF.

The genes are TRBV4-1 and TRBJ1-4, with 7 bases matching TRBD1. This CDR3 region has 16 residues. Germline assignment: CDR1 MGHRA and CDR2 YSYEKL. J lost 5 bases, V lost 2 bases, and 8 bases had no gene match. The CDR3 DNA reads TGCGCCAGCAGCCAACACACTAGACAGGGAAATGAAAAACTGTTTTTT. This encodes CASSQHTRQGNEKLFF.

V and J are TRBV10-3 and TRBJ2-7; D unresolved. With 6 bases removed from V and 7 bases from J, the gap between germline ends came to 10 bases. Germline-derived CDR1 and CDR2 are ENHRY and SYGVKD. The CDR3 is made up of 11 amino acids. The CDR3 here is CAIRQNNEQYF. Written as DNA, the CDR3 is TGTGCCATCAGACAAAACAATGAGCAGTACTTC.

This clonotype was counted a few times. This chain links TRBV28 with TRBJ2-5; D is perhaps TRBD1 (5 bases). TRBJ2-7 matches the DNA end more closely, so the J call is doubtful. The CDR3 contains 13 residues. CDR1 MDHEN and CDR2 SYDVKM come from the germline V gene. The CDR3 spells CASSGSTVYEQYF. DNA for the CDR3: TGTGCCAGCAGCGGCTCGACAGTATACGAGCAGTACTTC.

This chain joins TRBV5-1 and TRBJ2-1, with TRBD2 identical over 10 bases. The CDR3 length is 15 residues. The germline V gene encodes CDR1 SGHRS and CDR2 YFSETQ. Unmatched junction bases numbered 11, after V lost 4 bases and J lost 10 bases. CDR3 DNA: TGCGCCAGCAGCAAGAGCGGGGGGGCCTATAAGGAGCAGTTCTTC. It yields the protein CASSKSGGAYKEQFF.

V and J are TRBV29-1 and TRBJ1-5, with 7 positions matching TRBD1. CDR1 SQVTM and CDR2 ANQGSEA come from the germline V gene. There are 15 residues in the CDR3. The ends lost 7 bases at V and 7 bases at J; junction bases unmatched: 16. The CDR3 region has the DNA TGCAGCGCCGTTGAAGGGGGTTCCAGGGGGCAGCCCCAGCATTTT. It is translated as CSAVEGGSRGQPQHF.

This clonotype appeared a few times. The chain uses TRBV6-6 and TRBJ2-7; TRBD1 is a possible D gene (5 bases). Germline values: CDR1 MNHNY, CDR2 SVGAGI (reference sequence). The V and J ends lost 4 bases and 2 bases respectively, with 9 bases between them. The CDR3 length is 13 residues. The CDR3, as DNA: TGTGCCAGCAGTTTGACAGTAACCTACGAGCAGTACTTC. Translating it yields CASSLTVTYEQYF.

The rearrangement joins TRBV20-1 to TRBJ2-2; tentatively, D is TRBD2 (5 bases). The V gene's germline CDR1 is DFQATT and CDR2 SNEGSKA (reference sequence). Trimming pared 1 base from V and 0 bases from J, leaving 9 bases between. This CDR3 comprises 15 residues. CDR3 region: CSARARVANTGELFF. In DNA, the CDR3 is TGCAGTGCTAGAGCGAGGGTCGCGAACACCGGGGAGCTGTTTTTT.

This clonotype has just a few counts. CDR3 in amino acids: CASSPPGGLEETQYF. CDR3 coding DNA: TGTGCCAGCTCACCACCGGGAGGGCTAGAAGAGACCCAGTACTTC. This chain links TRBV18 with TRBJ2-5; TRBD2 agrees at 7 bases. CDR3 length: 15 residues. Germline CDR1 reads KGHSH; CDR2 reads LQKENI. Trimming took 0 bases from V and 3 from J; bases not matched to a gene: 4.

V usage is TRBV10-3 and J usage is TRBJ1-5; 7 nucleotides match TRBD1. Germline V gene lookup returns CDR1 ENHRY and CDR2 SYGVKD. V shed 11 bases, J shed 3 bases, and the junction held 7 bases outside the gene matches. CDR3 length: 13 amino acids. CDR3 in amino acids: CAASGTDNQPQHF. CDR3 in DNA: TGTGCCGCGTCAGGGACAGACAATCAGCCCCAGCATTTT.

This chain uses TRBV1 with TRBJ1-5; TRBD1, the D gene given by the table, was not confirmed from the DNA. TRBV1 is described as a pseudogene. The CDR3 runs to 17 residues. CDR3 region: CTSSQDMGQACNQPQHF. The DNA of the CDR3 is TGCACCAGCAGCCAAGATATGGGACAGGCCTGCAATCAGCCCCAGCATTTT.

This clonotype showed up just a few times. The gene calls are TRBV6-2 or TRBV6-3 and TRBJ2-5; the D is unclear. The V end lost 0 bases, the J end lost 1 base, and 24 bases lay between the germline ends. The CDR3 runs 20 residues. Per germline, CDR1 MNHEY and CDR2 SVGEGT. The CDR3 coding sequence is TGTGCCAGCAGTTACTCGAACGATGGGCGGAATTACCGGCCCCAAGAGACCCAGTACTTC. This codes for CASSYSNDGRNYRPQETQYF.

The chain links TRBV2 to TRBJ2-7, with D perhaps TRBD2 (5 bases). V was clipped by 8 bases and J by 2 bases, with 13 bases between them. Germline V gene data show CDR1 as SNHLY and CDR2 as FYNNEI. The CDR3 totals 13 residues. CDR3 region: CASRDGRTYEQYF. As DNA, the CDR3 is TGTGCCAGCCGGGATGGACGGACCTACGAGCAGTACTTC.

The J gene is TRBJ2-1, the V gene TRBV3-1; D is uncertain. The CDR3 contains 15 residues. Trimming cost V 1 base and J 4 bases, with 11 bases left between them. In germline, CDR1 is LGHDT, CDR2 YNNKEL (reference sequence). As DNA, the CDR3 is TGTGCCAGCAGCCAAGGACTGGAAGATTACAATGAGCAGTTCTTC. Translation gives CASSQGLEDYNEQFF.

The chain uses TRBV2 and TRBJ1-1, with D unclear. V lost 1 base to trimming and J lost 3 bases, with 6 bases between them. The CDR3 is 13 amino acids. CDR1 and CDR2 from the germline V gene are SNHLY and FYNNEI. CDR3 residues: CASSEGEYTEAFF. DNA of the CDR3: TGTGCCAGCAGTGAAGGGGAGTACACTGAAGCTTTCTTT.

The CDR3 DNA sequence: TGTGCCAGCGAGGAATCGGGCCCCTTAAGTGACGAGCAGTACTTC. Its protein is CASEESGPLSDEQYF. The rearrangement joins TRBV7-8 to TRBJ2-7; D is uncertain. Germline V lookup: CDR1 SGHVS, CDR2 FQNEAQ. V was trimmed by 8 bases and J by 5 bases, leaving 22 bases between them. CDR3 length: 15 amino acids.